The 10 T cell receptor beta chains reported below all come from one sample, sequenced in a study of shared T cell receptors in the human thymus. Assay used: immunoSEQ multiplex PCR; TCRdb lists only in-frame clones, some missing. The sample has more than 550,000 clones, 70% to 90% seen once. These same records also appear under a second study, on human thymus T cells.

Sequencing was carried out using thymocytes. The receptors were gathered from a boy in the first two years of life with a congenital heart defect.

The chain joins TRBV29-1 to TRBJ2-1; 9 nucleotides agree with TRBD2. In germline, CDR1 is SQVTM, CDR2 ANQGSEA. V was clipped by 8 bases and J by 2 bases; unmatched bases: 10. This CDR3 has 15 amino acids. The DNA of the CDR3 is TGCAGCACCAACTATAGCGGGGGCACCTACAATGAGCAGTTCTTC. It is translated as CSTNYSGGTYNEQFF.

The chain couples TRBV7-9 to TRBJ2-3; 11 nucleotides match TRBD2. The length of the CDR3 is 15 residues. Germline assignment: CDR1 SEHNR and CDR2 FQNEAQ (reference sequence). After removal of 6 bases from V and 7 bases from J, the junction contained 9 bases not matched to a gene. The CDR3 bases are TGTGCCAGCAGGGGTAGCGGGAGGGCCATCAATACGCAGTATTTT. This gives the protein CASRGSGRAINTQYF.

V is TRBV19 and J is TRBJ2-7, with TRBD1 matching over 7 bases. The CDR3 runs 14 residues. V trimming: 3 bases; J trimming: 1 base; junction bases outside the gene matches: 3. Per the germline V gene, CDR1 is LNHDA and CDR2 is SQIVND (reference sequence). The CDR3 DNA sequence: TGTGCCAGTAGTATCCGACAGGGATCCTACGAGCAGTACTTC. As protein: CASSIRQGSYEQYF. The full variable domain, in which reference TRBV19 and TRBJ2-7 provide the parts outside the CDR3, is DGGITQSPKYLFRKEGQNVTLSCEQNLNHDAMYWYRQDPGQGLRLIYYSQIVNDFQKGDIAEGYSVSREKKESFPLTVTSAQKNPTAFYLCASSIRQGSYEQYFGPGTRLTVT.

V and J are TRBV6-4 and TRBJ2-3, with 10 bases aligning to TRBD2. V was clipped by 8 bases and J by 3 bases; unmatched bases: 11. This CDR3 has 16 amino acids. The germline gives CDR1 MRHNA, CDR2 SNTAGT. The CDR3 DNA is TGTGCCAGCCGCTCTCGAGCGGGGGGGCCGACAGATACGCAGTATTTT. Protein product: CASRSRAGGPTDTQYF.

DNA for the CDR3: TGTGCCAGCAGCTTGGTTTTAGCGGGAGGGCTGTACGAGCAGTACTTC. Protein sequence: CASSLVLAGGLYEQYF. The V and J genes are TRBV5-8 and TRBJ2-7; 11 positions match TRBD2. Germline V CDR1 and CDR2: SGHTS, YDEGEE. The CDR3 contains 16 residues. After removal of 0 bases from V and 4 bases from J, the junction contained 6 bases not matched to a gene.

The gene calls are TRBV28 and TRBJ2-7, with 8 bases aligning to TRBD1. Per germline, CDR1 MDHEN and CDR2 SYDVKM. This CDR3 has 16 residues. V shed 5 bases and J 0 bases; nucleotides not matched to a gene: 9. The CDR3, as DNA: TGTGCCAGCAGTCAGACCGGGACAGGACACTCCTACGAGCAGTACTTC. Protein product: CASSQTGTGHSYEQYF.

In nucleotides, the CDR3 is TGTGCCAGCAGTTACTCGCAAACAAACAGGGGTGGAAAACTGTTTTTT. Translated: CASSYSQTNRGGKLFF. V is TRBV6-5 and J is TRBJ1-4; 7 nucleotides match TRBD1. Trimming removed 0 bases from V and 10 bases from J; junction bases left unmatched: 11. The CDR3 has 16 residues. CDR1 is MNHEY, CDR2 SVGAGI, per germline.

This chain joins TRBV6-5 and TRBJ1-4, with 7 bases lining up with TRBD1. Trimming cost V 0 bases and J 8 bases; bases outside gene matches: 6. The CDR3 runs to 15 residues. The germline gives CDR1 MNHEY, CDR2 SVGAGI. The CDR3 sequence: CASSYSTGTNEKLFF. CDR3 sequence (DNA): TGTGCCAGCAGTTACTCGACAGGGACGAACGAAAAACTGTTTTTT.

This chain links TRBV15 with TRBJ2-3; possible D gene TRBD1, 6 bases. Germline V CDR1 and CDR2: LNHNV, YYDKDF (reference sequence). The CDR3 loop spans 15 amino acids. Trimming shortened V by 0 bases and J by 4 bases, and 11 bases separated the two germline ends. In DNA form, the CDR3 reads TGTGCCACCAGCAGAGATCAGGGGTATGCAGATACGCAGTATTTT. It yields the protein CATSRDQGYADTQYF.

The chain is built from TRBV30 and TRBJ1-2; D unclear. Trimming cost V 3 bases and J 3 bases, with 8 bases left between them. There are 12 residues in the CDR3. The V gene's germline CDR1 is GTSNPN and CDR2 SVGIG (reference sequence). DNA of the CDR3: TGTGCCTGGAGGGTAACGGACTATGGCTACACCTTC. This translates into CAWRVTDYGYTF. Looking up the rest from reference TRBV30 and TRBJ1-2 gives the full variable domain: SQTIHQWPATLVQPVGSPLSLECTVEGTSNPNLYWYRQAAGRGLQLLFYSVGIGQISSEVPQNLSASRPQDRQFILSSKKLLLSDSGFYLCAWRVTDYGYTFGSGTRLTVV.